This TCR beta chain was captured in a study of cytomegalovirus exposure and HLA in healthy donors (dated by TCRdb to 2016 to 2017). About the study as a whole: An earlier analysis of fewer than 750 of the donors reported 250 to 350 Gb of sequence data and roughly 120 million unique TCR beta sequences obtained from about 179 million T cells. Approximately 300 gigabases of sequencing data and around 85 million unique TCR sequences made up an early release that covered about 640 HLA-typed donors. Among the roughly 400 genotyped donors, around 81% belonged to the genetic ancestry cluster associated with self-reported Caucasian donors. The study aimed to test whether cataloging public T cell receptors could reveal signatures of past pathogen exposure. Using immunosequencing, the study profiled T cell repertoires from approximately 700 subjects and related those repertoires to cytomegalovirus serostatus. In addition to the first cohort of around 670 subjects, a separate validation cohort of 120 different subjects was used. High-throughput TCR immunosequencing, statistical association of individual TCRs with disease status, and machine learning were combined to predict cytomegalovirus infection status. To study patterns of TCR occurrence, a later analysis re-analyzed previously published TCR beta repertoires from around 670 donors and added high-resolution HLA genotyping. Rather than drawing on any new phenotypic data, the later analysis identified candidate immune exposures from TCR beta sequences and the way those sequences occurred across donors. An earlier analysis of around 640 of the donors used high-throughput TCR beta sequencing to judge whether each TCR beta V gene segment behaved as functional or pseudogenic. Donor age, sex, ethnicity and CMV serostatus were compiled together with the repertoire data. Genome-wide SNP genotypes for about three fifths of the 666 donors were used in a later genetic analysis, which treated that subset as a discovery cohort. Every repertoire in the discovery cohort had been generated on one and the same sequencing platform. HLA typing included class I and class II loci at four-digit resolution. Typing coverage differed by locus: A, B, C, DRB1 and DQB1 were typed in roughly 629-630 donors, DQA1 in 522, DPA1 in 600 to 610, and DPB1 in around 440. Four or five DR-DQ haplotypes were handled as single units for association and clustering because linkage in the cohort was strong. Across some 400 genotyped donors of the cohort, an average of approximately 200,000 unique TCR beta nucleotide sequences per donor were sequenced, and roughly a sixth of those sequences were non-productive.

A distance of 18 bases separates the germline ends of V and J, which lose 3 bases and 10 bases respectively. The CDR3 holds 15 amino acids from the cysteine to the phenylalanine. Only the CDR3 region is kept as DNA, spanning 45 bases read in frame from base 1. From the germline V gene (reference sequence), CDR1 is LNHDA and CDR2 is SQIVND. The method was the immunoSEQ multiplex PCR assay. For the multiplex PCR, a mixture combining 60 forward primers for TCR Vbeta segments and 13 reverse primers for TCR Jbeta segments was used. Amplification of the CDR3 region of rearranged TCR beta genes was performed with a multiplex PCR assay on genomic DNA. Amplified TCR beta libraries were sequenced as 87-base-pair reads on the Illumina HiSeq System. Turning to the authors' computational methods: A later analysis tallied around 80 million unique TCR beta chains across the approximately 670 repertoires, and around 9.9 million of those chains were shared by two or more donors. To remove PCR and sequencing errors, raw reads were error-corrected and collapsed into unique sequences using a nearest-neighbor algorithm that merged closely related sequences. CDR3 sequences were aligned to IMGT reference sequences to assign V, D and J gene segments. For a sequence to be retained, a match of at least six nucleotides to both a V gene segment and a J gene segment was required. A rearrangement was called productive if the CDR3 had no stop codons and remained in frame with V and J, and every other rearrangement was called non-productive. CDR3 was defined by IMGT convention, running from the second conserved V-encoded cysteine to the conserved J-encoded phenylalanine. Sequences without an unambiguous match to a single V gene segment were excluded from the earlier analysis of a few hundred of the donors. An earlier analysis of about 600 of the donors called V segments functional above 56.7% productive rearrangements and segregating when the between-donor standard deviation exceeded 5%. A statistical classification framework was developed to diagnose cytomegalovirus status using the catalog of TCR beta chain sequences. V and J gene assignment, in a later analysis, came from comparing TCR nucleotide sequences with IMGT/GENE-DB human TR gene sequences. A later analysis assigned CDR3 sequences and most-parsimonious VDJ recombination scenarios with the TCRdist pipeline. In a later analysis, each TCR beta chain was defined by its CDR3 amino acid sequence together with its V-gene family, and reads lacking a unique V-gene family were excluded. In a later analysis, around 650 highly shared, low-generation-probability nucleotide sequences were removed to address suspected cross-contamination and a sequencing artifact. A later analysis calculated a clonal expansion index for each public chain from normalized within-repertoire ranks of inferred template counts. A later analysis computed generation probabilities with a VDJ recombination model fitted to out-of-frame rearrangements, and checked the results against IGoR. A later analysis scored TCR-TCR, TCR-HLA and TCR-CMV co-occurrence with hypergeometric tests, applying a repertoire-size bias correction to TCR pairs. To estimate false discovery rates, a later analysis permuted the HLA or CMV assignments 20 times. In a later analysis, co-occurring TCRs were grouped using DBSCAN, and TCRdist sequence similarity was added for clustering within HLA-allele-positive subsets. Co-occurrence clustering excluded repertoires with fewer than 30,000 or more than 120,000 public chains, plus five with anomalous nucleotide sharing. TCRdb obtained this table from immuneACCESS and retained in-frame rearrangements with V and J assigned. These tables miss some clones; where compared with another copy, unresolved V genes account for less than half of the shortfall, and the remainder is unexplained. V, J and clone size reflect that table, while D and trimming were determined from the DNA. The sample profile shows approximately 190,000 clones; 82% of them were found once. Roughly 0.097% of the sample is in the top ten clones.

The cohort comprised fewer than 750 healthy bone marrow donors. At the time of sampling, all cohort members were nominally healthy, though unrecorded immune exposures were likely present. The donor tested CMV seronegative and was one of the 352 seronegative cohort members. Each donor provided a peripheral blood sample, and peripheral blood mononuclear cells were used for TCR beta sequencing. Genomic DNA was extracted from the blood cell samples with the Qiagen DNeasy Blood Extraction Kit. To note about this clone: Its antigen is not yet known. Nothing much larger sits one base from this clone, and base qualities are not available.

The paper's findings and limits, for the study overall: When HLA alleles, especially DR and DQ, strongly co-occurred, TCR associations were difficult to assign to individual alleles. In a later genetic analysis, a missense DCLRE1C variant was associated with V-gene and J-gene trimming of TCR beta chains, and the association was replicated in an independent cohort. In an earlier analysis of some 500 of the donors, most TCR beta V segments appeared in productive rearrangements about 90% or about 30% of the time, broadly matching IMGT annotations. A further reported finding was that TCR beta sequences accurately predicted the HLA-A and HLA-B alleles for most subjects in the first cohort. Because counts were too low, around 18 rarely observed V segments, including chromosome 9 orphons, were left out of the earlier analysis of 587 of the donors. For the cohort, immune exposure information was limited to CMV serostatus. The study gave a list of 150 to 200 TCR beta chains associated with cytomegalovirus. Correlated functional status among segregating V segments might reflect linkage disequilibrium, but an unknown experimental factor could not be ruled out. In a later analysis, HLA-associated TCR beta chains showed more clonal expansion and lower generation probabilities than non-associated chains that were equally common. According to a later analysis, most CMV-associated TCR beta chains appeared to be HLA-restricted, and the HLA associations seemed to be driven largely by CMV exposure. It was suggested by the authors that the approach could potentially be generalized to other disease states and immunological phenotypes. In a later analysis, TCR association rates were found to vary across HLA loci, with the most associated TCRs seen for DRB1 alleles and the fewest for HLA-C alleles. A group of highly shared sequence variants was considered likely to be a technical artifact of the sequencing pipeline. A later analysis associated about 17,000 TCR beta sequences with specific HLA alleles at a false discovery rate of 0.05. Because the 87-base-pair reads could not distinguish some IMGT-functional V segments, including TRBV6-2 and TRBV6-3, those segments were excluded. Across donors, most TCR sequences were observed very rarely, whereas some public TCRs were present in many individuals. According to a later genetic analysis, donors in an Asian-associated ancestry cluster had fewer N-insertions in productive TCRs than the approximately 630-donor mean. HLA typing was unavailable for some donors at each locus, so association tests used only the typed subset. Sequencing depth was assumed to be roughly uniform across donors in the presence/absence analyses, though that assumption may not hold. In both the original and validation cohorts, the classifier was reported to diagnose cytomegalovirus status with high specificity and sensitivity. The cohort was sequenced for TCR beta chains only, and without alpha or paired-chain data the features that could be detected were limited. A later analysis reported that several top co-occurrence clusters appeared linked to parvovirus B19, influenza, CMV and Epstein-Barr virus. In vitro tests confirmed that a few of the cytomegalovirus-associated TCR beta chains recognize cytomegalovirus antigens.

The receptor's source is a boy younger than 10 in good health and CMV-seronegative. The V and J segments used are TRBV19 and TRBJ1-4; the D region possibly corresponds to TRBD1 (5 bases align). Sequenced input: PBMCs. The CDR3 sequence is CASSILSGKEGKLFF. The bases read TGTGCCAGTAGTATTCTCTCAGGGAAAGAAGGAAAACTGTTTTTT.